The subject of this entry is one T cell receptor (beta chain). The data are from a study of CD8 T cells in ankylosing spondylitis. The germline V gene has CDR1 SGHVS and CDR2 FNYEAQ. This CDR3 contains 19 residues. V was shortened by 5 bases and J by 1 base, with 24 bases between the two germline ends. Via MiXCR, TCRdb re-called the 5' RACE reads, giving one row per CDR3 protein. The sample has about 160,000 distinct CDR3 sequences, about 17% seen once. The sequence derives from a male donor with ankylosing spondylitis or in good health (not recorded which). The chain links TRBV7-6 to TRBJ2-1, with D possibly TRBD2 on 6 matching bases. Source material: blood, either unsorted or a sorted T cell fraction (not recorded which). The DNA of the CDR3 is TGTGCCAGCAGCACCATCCTGGTAGCGGTAAGCGCTTCCTACAATGAGCAGTTCTTC. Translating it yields CASSTILVAVSASYNEQFF.